The rows below give T cell receptor beta chains drawn from one sample of a study of blood T cell repertoires in COVID-19. Sequencing used immunoSEQ multiplex PCR; TCRdb keeps in-frame clones, though not all of them. The sample holds fewer than 250,000 clones, 65% to 90% seen once. Sequencing was done on a sample of PBMCs or T cells enriched from blood (not recorded which). Receptors were obtained from a middle-aged woman with acute COVID-19. Both conserved end residues are part of each CDR3. D genes are given only for firm matches. A row's size may be missing; if present it is once, few, many or a size class.

cdr3_aa cdr3_nt j_call v_call d_call clone_size
CASSSRDSQFF TGTGCCAGCAGTTCCAGGGACAGTCAGTTCTTC TRBJ2-1 TRBV6-2/TRBV6-3 TRBD1 once
CASSLAGGMETQYF TGTGCCAGCAGCTTAGCCGGAGGGATGGAGACCCAGTACTTC TRBJ2-5 TRBV7-9 NA NA
CASTWGGPNEQYF TGTGCCAGCACTTGGGGAGGACCCAACGAGCAGTACTTC TRBJ2-7 TRBV6-5 NA once
CATGQGADTQYF TGTGCCACCGGACAGGGGGCCGATACGCAGTATTTT TRBJ2-3 TRBV3-1/TRBV3-2 TRBD1 NA
CSVGTGGTDYGYTF TGCAGCGTTGGGACAGGGGGCACCGACTATGGCTACACCTTC TRBJ1-2 TRBV29-1 TRBD1 NA
CASSQDRTVNSPLHF TGTGCCAGCAGCCAAGATCGGACAGTAAATTCACCCCTCCACTTT TRBJ1-6 TRBV14 NA NA
CASSQGQGKKETQYF TGTGCCAGCTCACAGGGACAGGGGAAAAAAGAGACCCAGTACTTC TRBJ2-5 TRBV18 TRBD1 NA
CASSPGEEVYGYTF TGTGCCAGCTCACCAGGAGAGGAGGTCTATGGCTACACCTTC TRBJ1-2 TRBV18 NA NA
CASSLDRNYEQYF TGTGCCAGCAGCTTGGACAGAAACTACGAGCAGTACTTC TRBJ2-7 TRBV7-3 NA few
CASKLGAGETQYF TGCGCCAGCAAGCTGGGGGCGGGAGAGACCCAGTACTTC TRBJ2-5 TRBV5-1 NA NA